This TCR beta chain appears in the sequencing data of a study of T-cell reconstitution after alpha-beta-depleted transplantation in children. Study-level points and caveats: Certain patients had high TCRbeta diversity at day 60, and it came from recipient T cells and thymic progenitors that survived. T-cell counts and diversity at one year following transplant were attributed mainly to newly produced T cells. About two months after transplant, alpha-beta T cells reportedly came from several hundred expanded graft clones.

Preparation of the TCRbeta library used unique molecular identifiers. A single record per CDR3 protein comes from TCRdb applying MiXCR to the PCR reads. The sample consists of 700,000 or so distinct CDR3 sequences, around 13% of them appearing once. This clonotype was seen only a few times. Its antigen is unknown. V gave up 6 bases and J gave up 7 bases; unmatched junction bases: 11. CDR3 length: 14 amino acids. Germline assignment: CDR1 SQVTM and CDR2 ANQGSEA. Sequences were derived from PBMCs, sampled before TCRalphabeta/CD19-depleted stem cell transplant. This receptor was taken from a girl aged 2-15 years with congenital amegakaryocytic thrombocytopenia, due to receive a stem cell transplant. The V and J genes are TRBV29-1 and TRBJ2-1; 8 positions agree with TRBD2. The CDR3 DNA reads TGCAGCGTCGACCTAGCGGGCGCCATGAATGAGCAGTTCTTC. Its protein is CSVDLAGAMNEQFF.